This TCR beta chain derives from a study of patients and donors after allogeneic stem cell transplantation. The CDR3 covers 13 residues. Between the trimmed V and J ends, which lost 4 bases and 4 bases, there was a span of 10 bases. The germline gives CDR1 MNHEY, CDR2 SMNVEV (reference sequence). Remarks on this clonotype: A much larger clone is a single base away; this may be a read error.

TCRdb ran MiXCR on the RT-PCR reads and lists one entry per CDR3 protein. The table has approximately 150,000 distinct CDR3 sequences, about two fifths seen once. This TCR came from a human donor who was either an allogeneic HSCT recipient or a stem cell or donor lymphocyte infusion donor (not recorded which). It is not recorded whose cells these are; they may come from a transplant donor. Material: blood, either unsorted or a sorted T cell fraction (not recorded which). The rearrangement links TRBV27 to TRBJ1-1, with D unclear. CDR3 nucleotide sequence: TGTGCCAGCAGTTGGGGAGAGAGCACTGAAGCTTTCTTT. Its protein is CASSWGESTEAFF.